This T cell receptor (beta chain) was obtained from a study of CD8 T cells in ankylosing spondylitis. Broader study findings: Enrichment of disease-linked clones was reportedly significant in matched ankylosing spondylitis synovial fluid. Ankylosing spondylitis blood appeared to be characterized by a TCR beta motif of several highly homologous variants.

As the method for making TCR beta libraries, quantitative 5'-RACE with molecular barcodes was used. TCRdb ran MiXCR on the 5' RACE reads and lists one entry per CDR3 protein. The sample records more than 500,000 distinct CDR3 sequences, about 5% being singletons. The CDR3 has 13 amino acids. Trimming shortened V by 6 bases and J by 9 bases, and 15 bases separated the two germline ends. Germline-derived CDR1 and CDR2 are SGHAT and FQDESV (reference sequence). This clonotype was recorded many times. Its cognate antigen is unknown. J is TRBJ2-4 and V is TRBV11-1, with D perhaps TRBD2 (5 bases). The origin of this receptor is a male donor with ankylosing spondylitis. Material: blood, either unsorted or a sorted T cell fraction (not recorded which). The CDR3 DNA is TGTGCCAGCAGTAAGGAAGGAGGTAGCATTCAGTACTTC. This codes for CASSKEGGSIQYF.